These 5 T cell receptor beta chains were sequenced from one sample in a study of T-cell memory formation after mild COVID-19. In TCRdb, the 5' RACE reads were re-called with MiXCR into one record per CDR3 protein. Among approximately 410,000 distinct CDR3 sequences, about 25% were seen once, and the ten largest hold around 12%. The material sequenced was PBMCs or a T cell subset sorted from them (not recorded which). Receptors were obtained from an adult woman who had mild COVID-19 (a few samples of this study predate the infection). Cell type and time point are not known.

The chain combines TRBV12-3 or TRBV12-4 with TRBJ1-2, with TRBD1 matching 8 bases. This CDR3 spans 14 amino acids. V shed 4 bases and J 1 base; nucleotides not matched to a gene: 2. The CDR3 nucleotides are TGTGCCAGCAGTTCGACAGGGGTTAACTATGGCTACACCTTC. It translates to CASSSTGVNYGYTF.

This rearrangement joins TRBV5-6 to TRBJ2-1; 14 bases agree with TRBD2. V shed 0 bases and J 8 bases; nucleotides not matched to a gene: 7. This CDR3 is built from 17 residues. In germline, CDR1 is SGHDT, CDR2 YYEEEE. The DNA for the CDR3 is TGTGCCAGCAGCTTGGGGAGGACTAGCGGGAGGTATTATGAGCAGTTCTTC. The encoded protein is CASSLGRTSGRYYEQFF.

The table lists this clonotype with a few counts. The chain uses TRBV7-9 and TRBJ2-7; unclear D gene. Trimming took 5 bases from V and 3 from J, leaving 8 bases between them. The CDR3 has 12 residues. Looked up from germline, CDR1 is SEHNR and CDR2 is FQNEAQ (reference sequence). CDR3 sequence reads: CASSKYRYEQYF. The CDR3 DNA is TGTGCCAGCAGCAAATACCGCTACGAGCAGTACTTC.

The chain joins TRBV29-1 to TRBJ2-7; tentatively, D is TRBD1 or TRBD2 (5 bases each). The V gene's germline CDR1 is SQVTM and CDR2 ANQGSEA. CDR3 length: 13 residues. Deletions cut 4 bases from V and 2 bases from J, with 12 bases between. This CDR3 is CSVGGWTPYEQYF. The CDR3 DNA sequence: TGCAGCGTTGGGGGGTGGACACCCTACGAGCAGTACTTC.

V and J are TRBV3-1 and TRBJ2-3; D may correspond to TRBD1 or TRBD2 (6 bases each). The CDR3 is 13 amino acids. From germline, CDR1 is LGHDT and CDR2 YNNKEL (reference sequence). The ends were cut back, 0 bases at V and 8 bases at J, with 9 bases in the middle. The DNA of the CDR3 is TGTGCCAGCAGCCAAGATCCGGGGGCTACGCAGTATTTT. It is translated as CASSQDPGATQYF.